Sequencing of this TCR beta chain was carried out in a study of blood T cell repertoires in COVID-19. The data were produced by immunoSEQ multiplex PCR, yet TCRdb's version contains in-frame clones alone and is incomplete. Of 150,000 to 200,000 clones in the sample, approximately 88% were seen once. The CDR3 has 13 residues. The V gene lost 2 bases and the J gene lost 5 bases, with 12 bases spanning the gap. Germline CDR1 reads GTSNPN; CDR2 reads SVGIG (reference sequence). The chain couples TRBV30 to TRBJ1-2, with a possible D match to TRBD1 (5 bases). The sample was PBMCs or T cells enriched from blood (not recorded which). This clonotype was sampled from a woman aged 55-69 years who had recovered from COVID-19. The CDR3 loop is CAWSTQGLYGYTF. In DNA, the CDR3 is TGTGCCTGGAGTACTCAGGGATTATATGGCTACACCTTC.